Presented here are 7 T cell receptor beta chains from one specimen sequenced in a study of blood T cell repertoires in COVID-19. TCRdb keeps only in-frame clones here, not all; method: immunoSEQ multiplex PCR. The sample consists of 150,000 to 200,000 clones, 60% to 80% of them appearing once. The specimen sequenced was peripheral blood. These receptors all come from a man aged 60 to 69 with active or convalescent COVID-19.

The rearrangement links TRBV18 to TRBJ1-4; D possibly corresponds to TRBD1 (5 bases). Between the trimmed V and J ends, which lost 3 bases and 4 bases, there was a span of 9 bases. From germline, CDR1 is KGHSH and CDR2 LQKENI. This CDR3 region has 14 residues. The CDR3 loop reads CASSPQGVNEKLFF. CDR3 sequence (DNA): TGTGCCAGCTCACCGCAGGGTGTTAATGAAAAACTGTTTTTT.

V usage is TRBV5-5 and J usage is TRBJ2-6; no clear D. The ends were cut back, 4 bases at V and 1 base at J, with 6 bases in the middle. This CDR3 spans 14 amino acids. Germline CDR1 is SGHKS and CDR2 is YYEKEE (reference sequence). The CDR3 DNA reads TGTGCCAGCAGCACCGGTTCTGGGGCCAACGTCCTGACTTTC. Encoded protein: CASSTGSGANVLTF. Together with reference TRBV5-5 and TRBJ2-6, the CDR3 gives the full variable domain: DAGVTQSPTHLIKTRGQQVTLRCSPISGHKSVSWYQQVLGQGPQFIFQYYEKEERGRGNFPDRFSARQFPNYSSELNVNALLLGDSALYLCASSTGSGANVLTFGAGSRLTVL.

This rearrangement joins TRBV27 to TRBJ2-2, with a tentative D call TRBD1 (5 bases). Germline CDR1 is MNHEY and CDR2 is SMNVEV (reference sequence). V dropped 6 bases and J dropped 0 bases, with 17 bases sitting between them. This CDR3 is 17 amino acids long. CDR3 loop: CASRGRGGSSNTGELFF. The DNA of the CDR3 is TGTGCCAGCAGGGGAAGGGGTGGCAGTTCGAACACCGGGGAGCTGTTTTTT.

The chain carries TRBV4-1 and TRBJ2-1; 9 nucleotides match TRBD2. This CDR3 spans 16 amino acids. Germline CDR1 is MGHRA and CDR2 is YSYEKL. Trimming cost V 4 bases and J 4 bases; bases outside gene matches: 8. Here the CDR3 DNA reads TGCGCCAGCAGCCGCCCCGGGACTAGCAGATACAATGAGCAGTTCTTC. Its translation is CASSRPGTSRYNEQFF.

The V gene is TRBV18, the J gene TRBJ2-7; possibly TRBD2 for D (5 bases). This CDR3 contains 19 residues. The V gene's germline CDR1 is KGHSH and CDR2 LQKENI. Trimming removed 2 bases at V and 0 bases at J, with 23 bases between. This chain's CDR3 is CASSPIETLRTSSSYEQYF. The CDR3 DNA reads TGTGCCAGCTCACCAATCGAAACGCTTCGGACTTCTAGCTCCTACGAGCAGTACTTC. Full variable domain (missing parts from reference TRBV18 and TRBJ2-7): NAGVMQNPRHLVRRRGQEARLRCSPMKGHSHVYWYRQLPEEGLKFMVYLQKENIIDESGMPKERFSAEFPKEGPSILRIQQVVRGDSAAYFCASSPIETLRTSSSYEQYFGPGTRLTVT.

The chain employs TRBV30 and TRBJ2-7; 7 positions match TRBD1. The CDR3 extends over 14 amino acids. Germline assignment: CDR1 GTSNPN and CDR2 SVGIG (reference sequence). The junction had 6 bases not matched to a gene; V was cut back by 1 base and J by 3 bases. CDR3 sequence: CAWSDAGTDYEQYF. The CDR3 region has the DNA TGTGCCTGGAGTGATGCCGGGACAGACTACGAGCAGTACTTC. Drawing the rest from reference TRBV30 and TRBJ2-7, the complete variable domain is SQTIHQWPATLVQPVGSPLSLECTVEGTSNPNLYWYRQAAGRGLQLLFYSVGIGQISSEVPQNLSASRPQDRQFILSSKKLLLSDSGFYLCAWSDAGTDYEQYFGPGTRLTVT.

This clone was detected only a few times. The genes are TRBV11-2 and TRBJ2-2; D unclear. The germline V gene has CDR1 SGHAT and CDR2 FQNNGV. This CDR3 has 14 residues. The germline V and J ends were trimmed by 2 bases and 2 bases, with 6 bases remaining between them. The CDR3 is CASSLSINTGELFF. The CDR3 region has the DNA TGTGCCAGCAGCTTATCAATTAACACCGGGGAGCTGTTTTTT.